This T cell receptor (beta chain) appears in the sequencing data of a study of CD8+ T cells in alopecia areata. Background on the study: Administration of oral tofacitinib to treated patients was at 5 to 10 mg twice daily.

cDNA reverse transcribed from extracted RNA served as the sequencing template. The method was immunoSEQ multiplex PCR; TCRdb's version includes in-frame clones alone and lacks a portion of them. The profile shows roughly 97,000 clones, roughly two fifths of them singletons. The CDR3 runs to 17 residues. The germline V gene has CDR1 LGHNA and CDR2 YNFKEQ. V lost 1 base, J lost 5 bases, and 20 bases lay in between. V usage is TRBV4-2 and J usage is TRBJ2-5, with D possibly TRBD2 on 7 matching bases. Sequenced: CD4+ T cells sorted from blood. This sequence was found in a human donor with alopecia areata. The CDR3 nucleotides are TGTGCCAGCAGCCAAGGTTTCGAGGGGGGGCCTCATGAGACCCAGTACTTC. Translation gives CASSQGFEGGPHETQYF.